Listed below are T cell receptor beta chains from one sample, sequenced in a study of neurological immune-mediated disorders. A single record per CDR3 protein comes from TCRdb applying MiXCR to the 5' RACE reads. The sample shows 130,000 or so distinct CDR3 sequences, roughly 3.2% of them seen only once. The source material was PBMCs. Every receptor here comes from a woman aged 30 to 39 with multiple sclerosis. CDR3s include the opening cysteine and the closing phenylalanine or tryptophan. The order of the fields is clone size, V gene, J gene, D gene, CDR3 length, CDR3 protein, CDR3 DNA. The D gene is left open where the match is weak. Clone size appears in some rows only: once, few, many, or a class for an expanded clone.

>-|TRBV20-1|TRBJ1-2|-|14
CSASWGAGERGYTF
TGCAGTGCTAGTTGGGGCGCGGGTGAGAGGGGCTACACCTTC
>many|TRBV5-1|TRBJ2-1|-|15
CASSLAEGPYNEQFF
TGCGCCAGCAGCTTGGCCGAGGGGCCCTACAATGAGCAGTTCTTC
>many|TRBV6-6|TRBJ2-7|TRBD2|13
CASRLAGESEQYF
TGTGCCAGCAGACTAGCGGGAGAAAGCGAGCAGTACTTC
>many|TRBV5-1|TRBJ2-1|TRBD1|13
CASSLGGQDSQFF
TGCGCCAGCAGCTTGGGGGGACAGGACTCCCAGTTCTTC
>many|TRBV6-5|TRBJ2-4|-|17
CASSYSEAGLAKNIQYF
TGTGCCAGCAGTTACTCCGAGGCAGGGTTAGCCAAAAACATTCAGTACTTC
>many|TRBV5-6|TRBJ2-1|TRBD2|14
CASSLGTRGNEQFF
TGTGCCAGCAGCTTGGGGACTAGAGGCAATGAGCAGTTCTTC
>many|TRBV12-3/TRBV12-4|TRBJ1-2|-|11
CASSSRFGYTF
TGTGCCAGCAGTTCTCGGTTTGGCTACACCTTC
>many|TRBV10-3|TRBJ1-5|-|16
CAISDGGLGSNQPQHF
TGTGCCATCAGTGATGGGGGGTTGGGTAGCAATCAGCCCCAGCATTTT
>many|TRBV27|TRBJ1-6|TRBD1|15
CASRMGQGVHSPLHF
TGTGCCAGTAGAATGGGACAGGGGGTACATTCACCCCTCCACTTT
>many|TRBV20-1|TRBJ1-1|-|14
CSARGGGGNTEAFF
TGCAGTGCTAGAGGGGGCGGCGGGAACACTGAAGCTTTCTTT
>many|TRBV15|TRBJ2-3|TRBD2|16
CATSGGRLVRTDTQYF
TGTGCCACCAGCGGCGGGAGACTTGTAAGGACAGATACGCAGTATTTT
>many|TRBV12-3/TRBV12-4|TRBJ2-1|-|19
CASSLSGQGPSGTYNEQFF
TGTGCCAGCAGTTTGTCAGGACAGGGTCCTAGCGGGACCTACAATGAGCAGTTCTTC
>many|TRBV12-3/TRBV12-4|TRBJ2-4|-|14
CASSPVRAKNIQYF
TGTGCCAGCAGTCCCGTGAGGGCCAAAAACATTCAGTACTTC
>many|TRBV6-5|TRBJ2-3|TRBD2|14
CASKSRLAADTQYF
TGTGCCAGCAAATCGAGACTAGCAGCAGATACGCAGTATTTT
>many|TRBV4-1|TRBJ2-5|-|16
CASSQSYSPHGETQYF
TGCGCCAGCAGCCAGAGTTACAGTCCCCACGGGGAGACCCAGTACTTC
>many|TRBV15|TRBJ2-7|TRBD2|14
CATRSDGGSYEQYF
TGTGCCACTCGATCGGACGGGGGGTCCTACGAGCAGTACTTC
>many|TRBV5-1|TRBJ1-5|TRBD1|13
CASRQGSDQPQHF
TGCGCCAGTAGACAGGGGAGCGATCAGCCCCAGCATTTT
>-|TRBV7-9|TRBJ1-3|-|13
CASSPTSGKTIYF
TGTGCCAGCAGCCCTACATCTGGAAAAACCATATATTTT
>-|TRBV30|TRBJ2-2|-|13
CAWSASNTGELFF
TGTGCCTGGAGCGCGTCTAACACCGGGGAGCTGTTTTTT
>many|TRBV7-9|TRBJ2-3|TRBD1|15
CASSLSQGAPDTQYF
TGTGCCAGCAGCTTAAGTCAGGGGGCCCCAGATACGCAGTATTTT
>many|TRBV7-2|TRBJ2-2|TRBD2|15
CASSLRLAGSGELFF
TGTGCCAGCAGCTTAAGACTAGCGGGGTCCGGGGAGCTGTTTTTT
>many|TRBV10-3|TRBJ1-1|-|18
CAISDSRTSRRMNTEAFF
TGTGCCATCAGTGACTCCCGGACGTCCCGACGAATGAACACTGAAGCTTTCTTT
>many|TRBV7-9|TRBJ2-7|TRBD1|12
CASSLDGQGNNF
TGTGCCAGCAGCTTAGACGGACAGGGTAATAACTTC
>-|TRBV4-1|TRBJ1-1|-|15
CASSQAYMLNTEAFF
TGCGCCAGCAGCCAGGCTTACATGTTGAACACTGAAGCTTTCTTT
>many|TRBV20-1|TRBJ1-3|-|16
CSARDRRRPSGNTIYF
TGCAGTGCTAGAGATCGGAGACGGCCCTCTGGAAACACCATATATTTT
>many|TRBV24-1|TRBJ2-1|TRBD2|14
CATSDLGAGGKQFF
TGTGCCACCAGTGATTTGGGTGCGGGAGGGAAGCAGTTCTTC
>many|TRBV2|TRBJ1-5|-|15
CASSEKSPVYQPQHF
TGTGCCAGCAGTGAAAAATCTCCGGTATACCAGCCCCAGCATTTT
>few|TRBV5-1|TRBJ2-7|TRBD1|14
CASSGGQGFYEQYF
TGCGCCAGCAGCGGTGGACAGGGTTTCTACGAGCAGTACTTC
>many|TRBV20-1|TRBJ1-2|TRBD1|15
CSARVSGGRNYGYTF
TGCAGTGCTAGAGTCTCAGGGGGCCGAAACTATGGCTACACCTTC
>many|TRBV2|TRBJ2-1|-|11
CASSADYEQFF
TGTGCCAGCAGTGCGGACTATGAGCAGTTCTTC
>many|TRBV20-1|TRBJ2-7|-|12
CSATSLNYEQYF
TGCAGTGCTACTAGTCTTAACTACGAGCAGTACTTC